This T cell receptor beta chain originates from a study of blood T cell repertoires in COVID-19. The wider study: In each case, the material was cDNA or gDNA derived from T cells, B-cell-depleted T cells, or PBMCs.

Repertoires were generated with immunoSEQ multiplex PCR, while TCRdb's copy carries only in-frame clones and drops some. Of hundreds of thousands of clones listed, approximately 89% are singletons. The receptor comes from a woman between 18 and 30 years old who had recovered from COVID-19. Sequenced material: peripheral blood.

In DNA, the CDR3 is TGTGCCAGCAGCAGCCGGGACAGACAAGAGACCCAGTACTTC. Protein product: CASSSRDRQETQYF. The rearrangement joins TRBV11-3 to TRBJ2-5, with 7 bases lining up with TRBD1. V shed 5 bases, J shed 2 bases, and the junction held 5 bases outside the gene matches. The CDR3 runs 14 residues. Germline CDR1 reads SGHNT; CDR2 reads YENEEA.